This T cell receptor beta chain was sequenced during a study of cytomegalovirus exposure and HLA in healthy donors. V lost 4 bases to trimming and J lost 2 bases, with 22 bases between them. This CDR3 has 18 residues. Per the germline V gene, CDR1 is SGHAT and CDR2 is FQNNGV. The primer mix had 60 Vbeta and 13 Jbeta primers. Libraries were prepared by immunoSEQ multiplex PCR; TCRdb keeps only in-frame clonotypes and omits some of them. The sample holds about 140,000 clones, 70% to 80% seen once. The J gene is TRBJ2-3, the V gene TRBV11-2, with a weak D call TRBD2 (6 bases). Sequenced material: PBMCs. The TCR comes from a woman in her thirties or forties in good health and CMV-seronegative. The CDR3 is CASSSQGLRGGITDTQYF. In DNA form, the CDR3 reads TGTGCCAGCAGCTCCCAGGGCCTTCGGGGCGGGATCACAGATACGCAGTATTTT.